This T cell receptor beta chain emerged from a study of blood T cell repertoires in COVID-19. Overall study: Researchers got acute and convalescent COVID-19 samples from the United States, Italy and Spain. PBMCs, B-cell-depleted T cells, or T cells provided the cDNA or gDNA that made up the material.

Measured with immunoSEQ multiplex PCR; TCRdb has only the in-frame clones, and not every one. The sample consists of about 320,000 clones, more than 75% of them appearing once. The V and J ends lost 6 bases and 6 bases, in that order; junction bases with no gene match: 6. The CDR3 covers 14 residues. Germline CDR1 ENHRY, CDR2 SYGVKD. Participant-reported clinical history was the basis for cohort assignment. Cohort 3 recovery required two negative PCRs, clearance, or symptom resolution. V usage is TRBV10-3 and J usage is TRBJ1-5, with 9 nucleotides matching TRBD1. The receptor was isolated from a man aged 55-75 years who had recovered from COVID-19. The specimen was PBMCs or T cells enriched from blood (not recorded which). The CDR3 spells CAISPDRGSQPQHF. In DNA form, the CDR3 reads TGTGCCATCAGCCCAGACAGGGGGAGTCAGCCCCAGCATTTT.